What follows are 32 T cell receptor beta chains derived from one specimen sequenced in a study of control samples from healthy donors and cancer patients. Generated by immunoSEQ multiplex PCR, the TCRdb table keeps only in-frame clones and is missing some. The data show under 110,000 clones, with 80% to 90% seen just once and 7.8% held by the top ten. Input material: blood. The receptors come from a man between 25 and 39 years old in good health.

This chain links TRBV9 with TRBJ2-5; TRBD2 matches at 8 bases. CDR1 and CDR2 (germline): SGDLS, YYNGEE. Trimming removed 0 bases from V and 10 bases from J; junction bases left unmatched: 2. The CDR3 has 12 amino acids. The CDR3 bases are TGTGCCAGCAGCGTAGCGGGGGGGAGCCAGTACTTC. Its protein product is CASSVAGGSQYF.

The chain joins TRBV19 to TRBJ2-7, with 7 bases aligning to TRBD1. V lost 6 bases to trimming and J lost 6 bases; unmatched junction nucleotides: 8. The germline CDR1 and CDR2 sequences are LNHDA and SQIVND (reference sequence). This CDR3 has 13 amino acids. DNA of the CDR3: TGTGCCAGTAGCCCACTGACAGGGTCCGAGCAGTACTTC. Its translation: CASSPLTGSEQYF.

This chain uses TRBV29-1 with TRBJ2-7; D not certain. Deletions cut 6 bases from V and 6 bases from J, with 15 bases between. This CDR3 region has 12 residues. Germline V gene data show CDR1 as SQVTM and CDR2 as ANQGSEA. CDR3 loop: CSVKMGGREQYF. Written as DNA, the CDR3 is TGCAGCGTGAAAATGGGCGGTCGCGAGCAGTACTTC.

The J gene is TRBJ2-1, the V gene TRBV12-3 or TRBV12-4; TRBD2 aligns across 7 bases. After removal of 5 bases from V and 13 bases from J, the junction contained 11 bases not matched to a gene. The CDR3 has 13 residues. The CDR3 sequence: CASSRDRRLAQFF. CDR3 DNA: TGTGCCAGCAGTCGAGATAGACGACTAGCTCAGTTCTTC.

Note on this clone: Within the sample, other DNA sequences also encode this same CDR3. The chain recombines TRBV28 with TRBJ1-4; the D gene is possibly TRBD1 (6 bases). Trimming left V 6 bases short and J 5 bases short, with 22 bases between. Germline CDR1 is MDHEN and CDR2 is SYDVKM. The CDR3 totals 17 residues. The CDR3 DNA is TGTGCCAGCAGCCCCCTCCCCGGACAGAAGCGGAATGAAAAACTGTTTTTT. Amino acid sequence: CASSPLPGQKRNEKLFF.

The V and J genes are TRBV9 and TRBJ1-1, with 10 bases aligning to TRBD1. The V segment lost 4 bases and the J segment 4 bases; nucleotides outside the gene matches: 10. CDR3 length: 16 amino acids. CDR1 and CDR2 from the germline V gene are SGDLS and YYNGEE. CDR3 amino acids: CASSPQPGQGITEAFF. CDR3 DNA: TGTGCCAGCAGCCCTCAACCGGGACAGGGGATCACTGAAGCTTTCTTT.

The chain links TRBV25-1 to TRBJ2-7, with a weak D call TRBD1 (5 bases). CDR1 and CDR2 (germline): MGHDK, SYGVNS. The CDR3 totals 13 residues. Trimming took off 2 bases at V and 7 bases at J, with 12 bases between the two ends. The DNA of the CDR3 is TGTGCCAGCAGTGAACAGGGTCGGCAGGAGCAGTACTTC. It yields the protein CASSEQGRQEQYF.

V and J are TRBV7-2 and TRBJ2-5; D is undetermined. The CDR3 has 16 residues. V was cut by 1 base and J by 7 bases, with 19 bases left in between. Germline V gives CDR1 SGHTA, CDR2 FQGNSA. The CDR3, as DNA: TGTGCCAGCAGCTTAGACGGCGGACCCCAAAGTGGGACCCAGTACTTC. This codes for CASSLDGGPQSGTQYF.

The chain is built from TRBV19 and TRBJ1-5, with D tentatively TRBD1 (6 bases). The CDR3 covers 13 residues. Germline lookup yields CDR1 LNHDA and CDR2 SQIVND (reference sequence). V shed 11 bases and J shed 7 bases, with 18 bases lying between them. In nucleotides, the CDR3 is TGTGCCTCTAGAGAGAGGGGGGCCCAGCCCCAGCATTTT. Its protein is CASRERGAQPQHF.

The chain combines TRBV18 with TRBJ1-6, with a possible D match to TRBD1 (5 bases). CDR1 and CDR2 (germline): KGHSH, LQKENI. This CDR3 has 15 amino acids. V lost 3 bases, J lost 4 bases, and 10 bases lay in between. The CDR3 loop is CASSPETAYNSPLHF. The CDR3 DNA is TGTGCCAGCTCACCCGAGACAGCGTATAATTCACCCCTCCACTTT.

V is TRBV9 and J is TRBJ2-3; 9 nucleotides match TRBD2. Trimming took 2 bases from V and 2 from J; bases not matched to a gene: 3. This CDR3 spans 15 amino acids. CDR1 is SGDLS and CDR2 is YYNGEE in the germline V gene. CDR3 amino acids: CASSVSGRHTDTQYF. CDR3 sequence (DNA): TGTGCCAGCAGCGTCAGCGGGAGGCACACAGATACGCAGTATTTT.

The chain is built from TRBV28 and TRBJ1-5, with D hard to call. V lost 5 bases and J lost 2, with 10 bases in between. The CDR3 has 14 amino acids. Germline CDR1 and CDR2: MDHEN and SYDVKM. The chain's CDR3 is CASSLPGGNQPQHF. The CDR3 coding sequence is TGTGCCAGCAGTCTCCCTGGGGGCAATCAGCCCCAGCATTTT.

The CDR3 DNA is TGTGCCAGCAGCGGGGACCTTTTCTACAATGAGCAGTTCTTC. Amino acid sequence: CASSGDLFYNEQFF. The chain couples TRBV11-2 to TRBJ2-1; D tentatively reads TRBD1 or TRBD2 (5 bases each). Germline V gene lookup returns CDR1 SGHAT and CDR2 FQNNGV. Trimming cost V 5 bases and J 3 bases, with 11 bases left between them. The CDR3 extends over 14 amino acids.

This clone was counted a few times. The gene calls are TRBV7-9 and TRBJ1-6; tentative D call: TRBD1 (6 bases). The CDR3 is made up of 16 amino acids. The V end lost 5 bases, the J end lost 7 bases, and 18 bases lay between the germline ends. CDR1 SEHNR and CDR2 FQNEAQ come from the germline V gene (reference sequence). The CDR3 nucleotides are TGTGCCAGCAGCGGGGGGGGCAGGGCTCCAAATTCACCCCTCCACTTT. Protein: CASSGGGRAPNSPLHF.

The rearrangement joins TRBV3-1 (or the pseudogene TRBV3-2) to TRBJ1-5, with D hard to call. The germline V and J ends were trimmed by 0 bases and 5 bases, with 17 bases remaining between them. This CDR3 has 17 amino acids. CDR1 is LGHDT, CDR2 YNNKEL, per germline (reference sequence). The DNA for the CDR3 is TGTGCCAGCAGCCAAGATAGCGGTCACTTGGGAGATCAGCCCCAGCATTTT. Translated: CASSQDSGHLGDQPQHF.

This sequence joins TRBV28 and TRBJ1-6; D unresolved. The germline gives CDR1 MDHEN, CDR2 SYDVKM. Trimming took 3 bases from V and 10 from J, leaving 16 bases between them. This CDR3 region has 15 residues. The CDR3 reads CASSFSEGFSSPLHF. CDR3 nucleotide sequence: TGTGCCAGCAGTTTTAGCGAGGGATTCAGCTCACCCCTCCACTTT.

The J gene is TRBJ1-1, the V gene TRBV10-1; perhaps TRBD1 as D (6 bases). The CDR3 extends over 13 amino acids. Trimming took off 2 bases at V and 8 bases at J, with 12 bases between the two ends. The germline gives CDR1 WNHNN, CDR2 SYGVQD (reference sequence). The CDR3 protein is CASSEAAQGEAFF. CDR3 nucleotides: TGCGCCAGCAGTGAGGCGGCTCAGGGGGAAGCTTTCTTT.

J is TRBJ2-2 and V is TRBV12-2; TRBD1, the table's D call, lacks a check against the DNA. TRBV12-2 is assigned pseudogene status. This CDR3 is 16 amino acids long. CDR3 residues: CASRSLGQGAVGELFF. CDR3 nucleotide sequence: TGTGCAAGTCGCTCGCTAGGACAGGGGGCAGTTGGGGAGCTGTTTTTT.

The chain recombines TRBV5-1 with TRBJ2-7; 9 bases map to TRBD1. In germline, CDR1 is SGHRS, CDR2 YFSETQ. Germline trimming cut 5 bases from V and 3 bases from J; bases unmatched to any gene: 6. This CDR3 contains 14 residues. CDR3 coding DNA: TGCGCCAGCAGTTCCGGGACAGGGAACTACGAGCAGTACTTC. Translated, it gives CASSSGTGNYEQYF.

This clone was seen just once. The rearrangement uses TRBV9 and TRBJ2-7; TRBD2 is a possible D gene (5 bases). V gave up 7 bases and J gave up 2 bases, with 16 bases separating them. The CDR3 covers 14 residues. The germline CDR1 and CDR2 sequences are SGDLS and YYNGEE. CDR3: CASGGSGKAYEQYF. DNA for the CDR3: TGTGCCAGCGGAGGTAGTGGGAAGGCCTACGAGCAGTACTTC.

The genes are TRBV5-4 and TRBJ2-3, with D possibly being TRBD2 (5 bases). V was trimmed by 5 bases and J by 0 bases, leaving 13 bases between them. The length of the CDR3 is 15 residues. The germline V gene has CDR1 SGHNT and CDR2 YYREEE (reference sequence). CDR3 bases: TGTGCCAGCAGTCCACCCAGCGGAAGCACAGATACGCAGTATTTT. This codes for CASSPPSGSTDTQYF.

The genes are TRBV5-6 and TRBJ1-4; possibly TRBD1 for D (5 bases). The germline V gene encodes CDR1 SGHDT and CDR2 YYEEEE. The CDR3 loop spans 16 amino acids. The V gene lost 1 base and the J gene lost 5 bases, with 15 bases spanning the gap. CDR3 sequence reads: CASSLYVGRGNEKLFF. The CDR3, as DNA: TGTGCCAGCAGCTTGTATGTGGGGCGGGGAAATGAAAAACTGTTTTTT.

V is TRBV15 and J is TRBJ2-7; D may be TRBD1 (7 bases). Trimming removed 5 bases at V and 5 bases at J, with 19 bases between. This CDR3 has 15 amino acids. The germline gives CDR1 LNHNV, CDR2 YYDKDF (reference sequence). This CDR3 is CATSRLGGPLNEQYF. The CDR3 nucleotides read TGTGCCACCAGCCGACTAGGGGGCCCTTTGAACGAGCAGTACTTC.

J is TRBJ2-7 and V is TRBV6-5; D is ambiguous. In germline, CDR1 is MNHEY, CDR2 SVGAGI. The CDR3 loop spans 12 amino acids. The V end was cut by 8 bases, the J end by 4 bases, with 12 bases between. The CDR3 loop reads CASGMVWYEQYV. The CDR3, as DNA: TGTGCCAGCGGCATGGTTTGGTACGAGCAGTACGTC.

This clone was seen a single time. This chain uses TRBV7-8 with TRBJ2-1; D is possibly TRBD2 (5 bases). The length of the CDR3 is 17 residues. Trimming shortened V by 3 bases and J by 0 bases, and 15 bases separated the two germline ends. CDR1 SGHVS and CDR2 FQNEAQ come from the germline V gene. This CDR3 is CASSFRRVTSSYNEQFF. CDR3 sequence (DNA): TGTGCCAGCAGCTTCCGGCGGGTGACGAGCTCCTACAATGAGCAGTTCTTC. The entire variable domain, with the rest obtained from reference TRBV7-8 and TRBJ2-1, is as follows: GAGVSQSPRYKVAKRGQDVALRCDPISGHVSLFWYQQALGQGPEFLTYFQNEAQLDKSGLPSDRFFAERPEGSVSTLKIQRTQQEDSAVYLCASSFRRVTSSYNEQFFGPGTRLTVL.

The J gene is TRBJ1-6, the V gene TRBV14; tentative D call: TRBD1 (5 bases). CDR1 and CDR2 (germline): SGHDN, FVKESK. The ends were cut back, 1 base at V and 7 bases at J, with 11 bases in the middle. The CDR3 contains 15 residues. CDR3 coding DNA: TGTGCCAGCAGCCAAGTCAGGGTTGGAAATTCACCCCTCCACTTT. Translating it yields CASSQVRVGNSPLHF.

This chain connects TRBV5-1 to TRBJ1-4, with a possible D match to TRBD1 (6 bases). The V end lost 6 bases, the J end lost 7 bases, and 19 bases lay between the germline ends. Germline CDR1 reads SGHRS; CDR2 reads YFSETQ. The length of the CDR3 is 15 residues. The CDR3 region is CASNRDGGEGEKLFF. DNA for the CDR3: TGCGCCAGCAACCGGGACGGGGGCGAGGGTGAAAAACTGTTTTTT.

This chain links TRBV6-2 or TRBV6-3 with TRBJ1-5, with D unresolved. This CDR3 comprises 12 residues. Germline CDR1 MNHEY, CDR2 SVGEGT. The V end lost 6 bases, the J end lost 4 bases, and 7 bases lay between the germline ends. The CDR3: CASSTLNQPQHF. The CDR3 nucleotides are TGTGCCAGCAGCACCTTAAATCAGCCCCAGCATTTT.

The V call is TRBV5-1, the J call TRBJ2-5, with 11 bases matching TRBD2. The ends lost 5 bases at V and 0 bases at J; junction bases unmatched: 3. CDR3 length: 15 residues. From germline, CDR1 is SGHRS and CDR2 YFSETQ. The CDR3 nucleotides are TGCGCCAGCAGAAATAGCGGGGGGGACCAAGAGACCCAGTACTTC. Translating it yields CASRNSGGDQETQYF.

The chain combines TRBV12-3 or TRBV12-4 with TRBJ1-6, with D perhaps TRBD1 (5 bases). CDR3 length: 13 residues. The V end was cut by 6 bases, the J end by 13 bases, with 16 bases between. CDR3 amino acids: CASRTDPSTPLHF. The CDR3 DNA reads TGTGCCAGCAGGACAGACCCTAGCACGCCCCTCCACTTT.

The gene calls are TRBV18 and TRBJ1-2, with 7 bases matching TRBD1. The germline CDR1 and CDR2 sequences are KGHSH and LQKENI. CDR3 length: 13 amino acids. V dropped 3 bases and J dropped 10; count of bases not matched to a gene: 8. This CDR3 is CASSPGQEFDYTF. Here the CDR3 DNA reads TGTGCCAGCTCACCCGGACAGGAATTCGACTACACCTTC.

This clone was counted many times. This chain joins TRBV27 and TRBJ1-6; D gene uncertain. The CDR3 contains 15 residues. Trimming removed 5 bases at V and 5 bases at J, with 13 bases between. Germline lookup yields CDR1 MNHEY and CDR2 SMNVEV (reference sequence). CDR3 in amino acids: CASSIRTGDNSPLHF. In DNA form, the CDR3 reads TGTGCCAGCAGTATTCGGACCGGGGATAATTCACCCCTCCACTTT.